What follows are 27 T cell receptor beta chains derived from one specimen sequenced in a study of radiation and T cells in renal cell carcinoma. This sample's time point: blood 2 weeks post-SBRT. The treatment: 15 Gy SBRT to primary tumor, nephrectomy 4 weeks later. Using immunoSEQ multiplex PCR, the repertoire was profiled, and TCRdb retains in-frame clones only, with some absent. This table has roughly 140,000 clones, approximately 86% appearing once. Material: blood, obtained from a patient whose treatment included radiotherapy and nephrectomy. These receptors all stem from a woman aged 45 to 65 with renal cell carcinoma.

This sequence joins TRBV9 and TRBJ1-2, with D unresolved. The germline gives CDR1 SGDLS, CDR2 YYNGEE. There are 15 residues in the CDR3. V gave up 0 bases and J gave up 1 base, with 10 bases separating them. CDR3 protein: CASSVGQTYNYGYTF. The CDR3 DNA reads as TGTGCCAGCAGCGTAGGGCAGACGTATAACTATGGCTACACCTTC.

This sequence joins TRBV11-2 and TRBJ1-1; 7 nucleotides line up with TRBD1. Germline CDR1 is SGHAT and CDR2 is FQNNGV. With 5 bases clipped from V and 9 bases from J, the junction kept 9 bases outside the gene matches. The CDR3 has 13 amino acids. The CDR3 sequence: CASSRRDSLKAFF. The CDR3 region has the DNA TGTGCCAGCAGCCGCCGGGACAGCCTTAAAGCTTTCTTT.

The chain is built from TRBV9 and TRBJ1-4, with 8 bases identical to TRBD1. Looked up from germline, CDR1 is SGDLS and CDR2 is YYNGEE. This CDR3 comprises 15 residues. The J segment lost 7 bases and the V segment lost 1 base, leaving 6 bases of the junction unmatched. CDR3 amino acids: CASSVSQGASEKLFF. The CDR3 nucleotides read TGTGCCAGCAGCGTATCTCAGGGGGCCAGTGAAAAACTGTTTTTT.

The chain joins TRBV7-9 to TRBJ1-2; the match to TRBD1 covers 8 bases. The CDR3 contains 14 residues. Germline V gene data show CDR1 as SEHNR and CDR2 as FQNEAQ (reference sequence). After removal of 6 bases from V and 4 bases from J, the junction contained 7 bases not matched to a gene. CDR3 protein: CASRPDRVSYGYTF. CDR3 DNA: TGTGCCAGCAGACCGGACAGGGTTAGCTATGGCTACACCTTC.

A few counts support this clone. V usage is TRBV7-2 and J usage is TRBJ1-5; D gene unclear. The CDR3 spans 12 residues. V lost 0 bases and J lost 6, with 3 bases in between. CDR1 SGHTA and CDR2 FQGNSA come from the germline V gene. Here the CDR3 DNA reads TGTGCCAGCAGCTTAGCGGGTCAGCCCCAGCATTTT. The encoded protein is CASSLAGQPQHF.

This chain joins TRBV19 and TRBJ1-1; D uncertain. V lost 7 bases and J lost 5, with 11 bases in between. This CDR3 comprises 12 residues. In germline, CDR1 is LNHDA, CDR2 SQIVND (reference sequence). Written as DNA, the CDR3 is TGTGCCAGTACGGTATCCAGAACTGAAGCTTTCTTT. Protein product: CASTVSRTEAFF.

This chain joins TRBV7-3 and TRBJ2-3; D ambiguous. This CDR3 is built from 13 residues. The V gene lost 1 base and the J gene lost 4 bases, with 6 bases spanning the gap. CDR1 is SGHTA and CDR2 is FQGTGA in the germline V gene. As DNA, the CDR3 is TGTGCCAGCAGCTTAAATGCGGCAGATACGCAGTATTTT. Protein: CASSLNAADTQYF. The full variable domain, its missing parts supplied by reference TRBV7-3 and TRBJ2-3, is GAGVSQTPSNKVTEKGKYVELRCDPISGHTALYWYRQSLGQGPEFLIYFQGTGAADDSGLPNDRFFAVRPEGSVSTLKIQRTERGDSAVYLCASSLNAADTQYFGPGTRLTVL.

J is TRBJ1-1 and V is TRBV9, with TRBD1 matching 9 bases. Germline V gene sequence: CDR1 SGDLS, CDR2 YYNGEE. Germline trimming cut 1 base from V and 4 bases from J; bases unmatched to any gene: 5. CDR3 size: 15 residues. CDR3 sequence: CASSVQTGGFTEAFF. The CDR3 coding sequence is TGTGCCAGCAGCGTACAGACAGGGGGTTTCACTGAAGCTTTCTTT.

The chain joins TRBV7-9 to TRBJ2-7; the D gene is possibly TRBD1 (5 bases). The CDR3 sequence is 14 residues long. V was pared by 1 base and J by 0 bases, with 7 bases between. Germline-derived CDR1 and CDR2 are SEHNR and FQNEAQ (reference sequence). Here the CDR3 DNA reads TGTGCCAGCAGCTTAGAGGGGTTCTCCTACGAGCAGTACTTC. This gives the protein CASSLEGFSYEQYF.

The chain joins TRBV5-1 to TRBJ2-5, with 9 bases aligning to TRBD2. J was trimmed by 0 bases and V by 4 bases; bases with no gene match: 4. Germline assignment: CDR1 SGHRS and CDR2 YFSETQ. The CDR3 has 15 amino acids. The CDR3 coding sequence is TGCGCCAGCAGCCCGACTAGCGGCAACCAAGAGACCCAGTACTTC. Translation gives CASSPTSGNQETQYF.

This chain uses TRBV18 with TRBJ1-1, with TRBD1 as a possible D gene (5 bases). Deletions cut 2 bases from V and 4 bases from J, with 11 bases between. This CDR3 has 14 amino acids. Per the germline V gene, CDR1 is KGHSH and CDR2 is LQKENI. The CDR3 sequence: CASSPSGASTEAFF. DNA for the CDR3: TGTGCCAGCTCACCATCCGGGGCTTCCACTGAAGCTTTCTTT.

CDR3 coding DNA: TGCGCCAGCAGCCAAGATAAGGCGAACACTGAAGCTTTCTTT. Its translation is CASSQDKANTEAFF. V is TRBV4-1 and J is TRBJ1-1; no firm D call. There are 14 residues in the CDR3. The V gene's germline CDR1 is MGHRA and CDR2 YSYEKL. The V and J ends lost 0 bases and 1 base respectively, with 6 bases between them.

This chain links TRBV7-2 with TRBJ2-7, with 7 bases fitting TRBD2. With V trimmed by 5 bases and J by 2 bases, 6 bases remained unmatched. CDR1 is SGHTA, CDR2 FQGNSA, per germline. This CDR3 region has 14 residues. The CDR3 DNA sequence: TGTGCCAGCAGCCTCGAGCGGGGTCCCTACGAGCAGTACTTC. Translation gives CASSLERGPYEQYF.

The V call is TRBV5-1, the J call TRBJ1-2, with 10 bases matching TRBD1. CDR3 size: 13 residues. CDR1 is SGHRS, CDR2 YFSETQ, per germline. Losses at the gene ends were 5 bases for V and 9 bases for J; bases not matched to a gene: 7. CDR3 DNA: TGCGCCAGCAGTTACGGGACAGGGGAACGCTACACCTTC. Translation gives CASSYGTGERYTF.

The CDR3: CSVRGAQTEAFF. In DNA, the CDR3 is TGCAGCGTCCGCGGGGCGCAAACTGAAGCTTTCTTT. This rearrangement joins TRBV29-1 to TRBJ1-1; possibly TRBD1 for D (5 bases). Germline values: CDR1 SQVTM, CDR2 ANQGSEA. The germline V and J ends were trimmed by 6 bases and 5 bases, with 13 bases remaining between them. This CDR3 spans 12 amino acids.

This clone was seen once. V usage is TRBV18 and J usage is TRBJ2-5; D unresolved. Germline lookup yields CDR1 KGHSH and CDR2 LQKENI. V lost 2 bases and J lost 1, with 11 bases in between. The CDR3 runs to 15 residues. This chain's CDR3 is CASSPGVSGQETQYF. CDR3 in DNA: TGTGCCAGCTCACCAGGCGTTAGTGGCCAAGAGACCCAGTACTTC. The full variable domain, completed using reference TRBV18 and TRBJ2-5, is NAGVMQNPRHLVRRRGQEARLRCSPMKGHSHVYWYRQLPEEGLKFMVYLQKENIIDESGMPKERFSAEFPKEGPSILRIQQVVRGDSAAYFCASSPGVSGQETQYFGPGTRLLVL.

The J gene is TRBJ2-3, the V gene TRBV7-3; the match to TRBD1 covers 10 bases. V shed 5 bases, J shed 0 bases, and the junction held 8 bases outside the gene matches. This CDR3 comprises 17 residues. From germline, CDR1 is SGHTA and CDR2 FQGTGA. The CDR3 sequence: CASSPGQGETSTDTQYF. CDR3 in DNA: TGTGCCAGCAGCCCCGGACAGGGGGAAACTAGCACAGATACGCAGTATTTT.

The J gene is TRBJ1-2, the V gene TRBV30, with no clear D. This CDR3 region has 12 residues. Trimming cost V 4 bases and J 5 bases, with 11 bases left between them. Germline CDR1 GTSNPN, CDR2 SVGIG (reference sequence). The CDR3 region is CAWTEGRYGYTF. The CDR3, as DNA: TGTGCCTGGACCGAAGGGAGGTATGGCTACACCTTC.

This clone was counted a single time. The chain uses TRBV19 and TRBJ2-1, with 9 bases identical to TRBD1. V gave up 3 bases and J gave up 5 bases; unmatched junction bases: 5. This CDR3 contains 15 residues. Germline CDR1 is LNHDA and CDR2 is SQIVND (reference sequence). In nucleotides, the CDR3 is TGTGCCAGTAGTATGCTGGACAGGGGAAACAATGAGCAGTTCTTC. It translates to CASSMLDRGNNEQFF.

This clone was recorded a few times. This chain links TRBV2 with TRBJ1-1; D gene ambiguous. CDR1 is SNHLY, CDR2 FYNNEI, per germline. The CDR3 consists of 14 residues. Trimming shortened V by 6 bases and J by 1 base, and 12 bases separated the two germline ends. The CDR3 reads CASRREWGNTEAFF. In DNA form, the CDR3 reads TGTGCCAGCAGACGGGAATGGGGGAACACTGAAGCTTTCTTT.

The CDR3 loop reads CASSPGVLRGDTQYF. The CDR3 nucleotides read TGTGCCAGCAGCCCGGGGGTGCTCCGGGGGGATACGCAGTATTTT. The chain is built from TRBV7-3 and TRBJ2-3; TRBD2 might be the D (6 bases). The CDR3 contains 15 residues. The V and J ends lost 5 bases and 6 bases respectively, with 18 bases between them. Germline V gene lookup returns CDR1 SGHTA and CDR2 FQGTGA.

The rearrangement links TRBV6-1 to TRBJ2-7; D is undetermined. Trimming stripped 7 bases from V and 0 bases from J, with 16 bases between. Germline-derived CDR1 and CDR2 are MNHNS and SASEGT. The CDR3 is made up of 15 amino acids. The CDR3 DNA reads as TGTGCCAGCAATCCCGGACCGTTGAGCTCCTACGAGCAGTACTTC. Translation: CASNPGPLSSYEQYF.

The chain links TRBV2 to TRBJ1-5; 7 positions match TRBD1. The V gene's germline CDR1 is SNHLY and CDR2 FYNNEI. Trimming cost V 6 bases and J 1 base; bases outside gene matches: 0. The length of the CDR3 is 13 residues. The CDR3 protein is CASRGQSNQPQHF. Here the CDR3 DNA reads TGTGCCAGCAGGGGACAGAGCAATCAGCCCCAGCATTTT.

The chain uses TRBV9 and TRBJ2-7; TRBD1 agrees at 7 bases. This CDR3 has 13 amino acids. CDR1 SGDLS and CDR2 YYNGEE come from the germline V gene. J gave up 6 bases and V 4 bases, and 7 bases lay outside the gene matches. The CDR3 bases are TGTGCCAGCAGCCCAAGACAGGGCCCCGAGCAGTACTTC. Translated: CASSPRQGPEQYF.

The chain combines TRBV6-5 with TRBJ2-4; 7 bases map to TRBD1. With 5 bases clipped from V and 6 bases from J, the junction kept 4 bases outside the gene matches. CDR1 is MNHEY, CDR2 SVGAGI, per germline. This CDR3 has 13 amino acids. CDR3 region: CASSQRQGNIQYF. The CDR3 coding sequence is TGTGCCAGCAGTCAAAGACAGGGAAACATTCAGTACTTC.

The CDR3 spells CASSYSSNEQFF. In nucleotides, the CDR3 is TGTGCCAGCAGTTACTCGAGTAATGAGCAGTTCTTC. The chain employs TRBV6-6 and TRBJ2-1; D not certain. The V gene's germline CDR1 is MNHNY and CDR2 SVGAGI (reference sequence). With 0 bases removed from V and 7 bases from J, the gap between germline ends came to 4 bases. The CDR3 runs 12 residues.

The chain is built from TRBV14 and TRBJ2-7, with unresolved D. CDR3 size: 14 residues. With 5 bases removed from V and 2 bases from J, the gap between germline ends came to 13 bases. Germline lookup yields CDR1 SGHDN and CDR2 FVKESK. CDR3 sequence (DNA): TGTGCCAGCAGCACCCGACCGATTACCTACGAGCAGTACTTC. This sequence encodes CASSTRPITYEQYF.